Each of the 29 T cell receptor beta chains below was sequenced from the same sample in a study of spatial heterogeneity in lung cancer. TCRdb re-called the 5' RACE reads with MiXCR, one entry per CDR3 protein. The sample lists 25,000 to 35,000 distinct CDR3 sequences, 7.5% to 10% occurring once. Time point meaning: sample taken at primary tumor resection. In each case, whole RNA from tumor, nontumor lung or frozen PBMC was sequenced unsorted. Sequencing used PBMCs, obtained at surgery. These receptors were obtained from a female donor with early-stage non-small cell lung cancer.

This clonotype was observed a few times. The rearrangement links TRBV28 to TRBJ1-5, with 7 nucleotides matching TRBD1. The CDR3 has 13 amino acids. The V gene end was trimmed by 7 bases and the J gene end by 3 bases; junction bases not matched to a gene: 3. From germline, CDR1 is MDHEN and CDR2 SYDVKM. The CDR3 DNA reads TGTGCCAGCACAGGACAGGTCAATCAGCCCCAGCATTTT. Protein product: CASTGQVNQPQHF.

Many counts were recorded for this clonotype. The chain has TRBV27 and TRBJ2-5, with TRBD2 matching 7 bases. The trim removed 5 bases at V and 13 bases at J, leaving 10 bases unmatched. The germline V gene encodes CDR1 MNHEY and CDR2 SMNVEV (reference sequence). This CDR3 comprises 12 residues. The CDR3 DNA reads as TGTGCCAGCAGTCCAGGGACCGGGGGGTTGTACTTC. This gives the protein CASSPGTGGLYF.

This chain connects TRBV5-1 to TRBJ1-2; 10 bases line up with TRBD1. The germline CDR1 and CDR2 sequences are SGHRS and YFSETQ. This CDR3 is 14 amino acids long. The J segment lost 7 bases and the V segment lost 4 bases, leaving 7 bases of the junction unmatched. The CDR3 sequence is CASSAEGTGAGYTF. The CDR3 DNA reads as TGCGCCAGCAGCGCCGAAGGGACAGGGGCTGGCTACACCTTC.

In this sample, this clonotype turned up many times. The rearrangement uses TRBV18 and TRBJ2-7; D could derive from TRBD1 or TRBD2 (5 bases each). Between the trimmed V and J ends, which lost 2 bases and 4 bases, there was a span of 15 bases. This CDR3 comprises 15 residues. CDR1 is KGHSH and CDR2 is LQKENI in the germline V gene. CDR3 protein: CASSPVGPEPYEQYF. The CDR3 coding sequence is TGTGCCAGCTCACCAGTGGGACCCGAGCCTTACGAGCAGTACTTC. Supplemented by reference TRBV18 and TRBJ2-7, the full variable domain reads NAGVMQNPRHLVRRRGQEARLRCSPMKGHSHVYWYRQLPEEGLKFMVYLQKENIIDESGMPKERFSAEFPKEGPSILRIQQVVRGDSAAYFCASSPVGPEPYEQYFGPGTRLTVT.

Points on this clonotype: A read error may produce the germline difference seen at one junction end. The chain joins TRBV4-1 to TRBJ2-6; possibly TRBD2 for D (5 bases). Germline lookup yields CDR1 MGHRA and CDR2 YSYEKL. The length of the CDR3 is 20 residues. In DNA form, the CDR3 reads TGCGCCAGCACCCAAACAAGGCGAGGCCGGGGTGTAGCTGGGGCCAACGTCCTGACTTTC. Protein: CASTQTRRGRGVAGANVLTF.

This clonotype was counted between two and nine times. This chain's CDR3 is CSGNRDGTEAFF. The CDR3 nucleotides are TGCAGCGGGAACAGGGATGGCACTGAAGCTTTCTTT. The chain uses TRBV29-1 and TRBJ1-1; tentative D call: TRBD1 (6 bases). Germline CDR1 SQVTM, CDR2 ANQGSEA. This CDR3 is built from 12 residues. Trimming cost V 7 bases and J 4 bases, with 13 bases left between them.

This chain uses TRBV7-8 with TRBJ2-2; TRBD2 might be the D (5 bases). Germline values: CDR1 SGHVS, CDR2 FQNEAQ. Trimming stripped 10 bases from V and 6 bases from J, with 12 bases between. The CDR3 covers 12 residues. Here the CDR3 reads CATGERAGELFF. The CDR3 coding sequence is TGTGCCACCGGGGAGAGGGCCGGGGAGCTGTTTTTT.

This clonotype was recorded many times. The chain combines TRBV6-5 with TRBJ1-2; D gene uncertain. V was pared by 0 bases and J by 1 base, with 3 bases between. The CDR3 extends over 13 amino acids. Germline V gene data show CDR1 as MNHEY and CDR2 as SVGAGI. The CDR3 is CASSYSRNYGYTF. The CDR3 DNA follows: TGTGCCAGCAGTTACTCCCGTAACTATGGCTACACCTTC.

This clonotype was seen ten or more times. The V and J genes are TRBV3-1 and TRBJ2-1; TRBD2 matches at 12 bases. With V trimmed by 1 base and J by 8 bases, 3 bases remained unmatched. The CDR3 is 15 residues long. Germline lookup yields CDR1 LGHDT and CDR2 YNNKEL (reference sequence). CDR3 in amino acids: CASSQGTSGIDEQFF. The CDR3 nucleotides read TGTGCCAGCAGCCAAGGGACTAGCGGGATCGATGAGCAGTTCTTC.

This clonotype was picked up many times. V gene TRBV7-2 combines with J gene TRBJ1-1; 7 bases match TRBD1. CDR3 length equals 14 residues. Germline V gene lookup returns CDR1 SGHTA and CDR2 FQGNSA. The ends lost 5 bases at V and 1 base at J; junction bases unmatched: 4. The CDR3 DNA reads TGTGCCAGCAGCCTACAGGGGCGGAACACTGAAGCTTTCTTT. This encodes CASSLQGRNTEAFF.

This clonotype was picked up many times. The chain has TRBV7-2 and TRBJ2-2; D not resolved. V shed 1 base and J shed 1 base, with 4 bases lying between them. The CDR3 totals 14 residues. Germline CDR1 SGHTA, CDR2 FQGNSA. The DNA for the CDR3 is TGTGCCAGCAGCTTAGTGGGGAACACCGGGGAGCTGTTTTTT. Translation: CASSLVGNTGELFF. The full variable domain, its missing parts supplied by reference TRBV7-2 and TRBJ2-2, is GAGVSQSPSNKVTEKGKDVELRCDPISGHTALYWYRQSLGQGLEFLIYFQGNSAPDKSGLPSDRFSAERTGGSVSTLTIQRTQQEDSAVYLCASSLVGNTGELFFGEGSRLTVL.

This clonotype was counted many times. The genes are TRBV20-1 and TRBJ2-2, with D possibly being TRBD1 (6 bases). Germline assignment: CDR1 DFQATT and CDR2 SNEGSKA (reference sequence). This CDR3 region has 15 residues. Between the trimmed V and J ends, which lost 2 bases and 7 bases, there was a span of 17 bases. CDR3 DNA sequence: TGCAGTGCTAGACCAACCACAGGGAAAGGCGGGGAGCTGTTTTTT. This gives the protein CSARPTTGKGGELFF.

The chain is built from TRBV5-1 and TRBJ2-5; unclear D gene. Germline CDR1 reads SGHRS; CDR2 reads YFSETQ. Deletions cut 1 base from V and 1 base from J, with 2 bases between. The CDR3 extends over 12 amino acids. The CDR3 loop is CASSLSQETQYF. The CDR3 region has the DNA TGCGCCAGCAGCTTGAGCCAAGAGACCCAGTACTTC.

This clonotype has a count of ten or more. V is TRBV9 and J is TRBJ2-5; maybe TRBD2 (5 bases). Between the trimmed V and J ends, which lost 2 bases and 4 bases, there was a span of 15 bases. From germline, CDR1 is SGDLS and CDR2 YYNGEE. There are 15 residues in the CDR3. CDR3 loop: CASSVRGRPPETQYF. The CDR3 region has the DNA TGTGCCAGCAGCGTTAGAGGGCGCCCTCCAGAGACCCAGTACTTC.

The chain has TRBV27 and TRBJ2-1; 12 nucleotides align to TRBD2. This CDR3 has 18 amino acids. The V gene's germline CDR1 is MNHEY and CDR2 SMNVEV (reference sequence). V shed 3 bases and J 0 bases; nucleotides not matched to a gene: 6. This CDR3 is CASSLPSGRAPSYNEQFF. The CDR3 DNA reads TGTGCCAGCAGTTTGCCTAGCGGGAGGGCCCCCTCCTACAATGAGCAGTTCTTC.

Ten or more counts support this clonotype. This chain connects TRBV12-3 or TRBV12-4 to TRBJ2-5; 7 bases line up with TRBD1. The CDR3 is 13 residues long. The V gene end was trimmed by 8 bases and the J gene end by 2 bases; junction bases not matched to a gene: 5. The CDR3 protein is CASQKGQQETQYF. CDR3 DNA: TGTGCCAGCCAGAAGGGACAGCAAGAGACCCAGTACTTC.

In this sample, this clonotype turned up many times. CDR3 loop: CASSRSRDPGGKLFF. In nucleotides, the CDR3 is TGTGCCAGTAGTAGATCCCGGGACCCCGGGGGAAAACTGTTTTTT. The chain couples TRBV19 to TRBJ1-4; D is possibly TRBD1 (5 bases). Germline loops: CDR1 LNHDA, CDR2 SQIVND (reference sequence). V was trimmed by 4 bases and J by 10 bases, leaving 19 bases between them. The CDR3 contains 15 residues.

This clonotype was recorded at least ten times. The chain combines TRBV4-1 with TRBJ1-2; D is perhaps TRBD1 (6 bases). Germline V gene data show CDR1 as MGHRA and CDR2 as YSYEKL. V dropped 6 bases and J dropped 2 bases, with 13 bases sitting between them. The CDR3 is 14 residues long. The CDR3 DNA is TGCGCCAGCAGGGTTCCGGGGGCGAACTATGGCTACACCTTC. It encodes CASRVPGANYGYTF.

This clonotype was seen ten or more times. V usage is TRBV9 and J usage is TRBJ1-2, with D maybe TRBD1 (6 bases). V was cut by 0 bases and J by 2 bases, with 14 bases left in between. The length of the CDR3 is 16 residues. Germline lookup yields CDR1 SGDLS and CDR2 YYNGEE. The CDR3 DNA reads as TGTGCCAGCAGCGTAGACGGACAGAGCTTAAACTATGGCTACACCTTC. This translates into CASSVDGQSLNYGYTF.

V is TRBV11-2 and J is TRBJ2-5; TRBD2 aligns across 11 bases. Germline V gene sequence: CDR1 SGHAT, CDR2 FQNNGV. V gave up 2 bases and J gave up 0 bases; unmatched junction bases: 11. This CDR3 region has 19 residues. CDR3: CASSLLAGGVGSYQETQYF. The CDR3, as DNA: TGTGCCAGCAGCTTACTAGCGGGAGGAGTAGGGAGTTACCAAGAGACCCAGTACTTC.

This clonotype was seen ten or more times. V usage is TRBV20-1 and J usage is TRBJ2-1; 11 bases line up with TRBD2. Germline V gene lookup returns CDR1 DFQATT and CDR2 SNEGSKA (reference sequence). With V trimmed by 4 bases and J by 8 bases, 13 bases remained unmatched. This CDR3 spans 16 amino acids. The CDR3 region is CSAKLAGAPREDEQFF. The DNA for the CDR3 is TGCAGTGCTAAACTAGCGGGAGCCCCCAGGGAGGATGAGCAGTTCTTC.

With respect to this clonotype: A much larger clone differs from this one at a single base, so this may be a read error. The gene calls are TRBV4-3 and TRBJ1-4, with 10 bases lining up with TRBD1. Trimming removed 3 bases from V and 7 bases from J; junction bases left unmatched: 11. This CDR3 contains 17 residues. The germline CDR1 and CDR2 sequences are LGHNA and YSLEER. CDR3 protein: CASSHRMGDRGCEKLFF. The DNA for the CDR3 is TGCGCCAGCAGCCATAGGATGGGGGACAGGGGATGTGAAAAACTGTTTTTT.

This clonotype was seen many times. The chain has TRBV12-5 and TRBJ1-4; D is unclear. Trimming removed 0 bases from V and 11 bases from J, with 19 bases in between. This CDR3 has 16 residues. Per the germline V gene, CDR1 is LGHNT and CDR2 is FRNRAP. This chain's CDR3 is CASGLVVGRSITKLFF. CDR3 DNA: TGTGCTAGTGGTTTGGTCGTAGGGCGCTCGATCACGAAACTGTTTTTT.

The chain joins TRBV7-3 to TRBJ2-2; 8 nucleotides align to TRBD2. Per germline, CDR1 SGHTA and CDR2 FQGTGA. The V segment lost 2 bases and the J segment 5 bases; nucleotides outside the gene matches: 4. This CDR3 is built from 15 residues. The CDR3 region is CASSLAGRGTGELFF. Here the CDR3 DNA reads TGTGCCAGCAGCTTAGCCGGGAGGGGGACCGGGGAGCTGTTTTTT.

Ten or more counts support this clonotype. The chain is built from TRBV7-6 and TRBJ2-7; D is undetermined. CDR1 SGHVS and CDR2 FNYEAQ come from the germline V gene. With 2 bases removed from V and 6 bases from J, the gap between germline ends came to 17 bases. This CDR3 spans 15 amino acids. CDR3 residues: CASSLSLTQISEQYF. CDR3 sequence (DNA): TGTGCCAGCAGCTTATCCCTCACGCAGATCTCCGAGCAGTACTTC. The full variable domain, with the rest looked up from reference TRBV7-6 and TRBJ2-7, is GAGVSQSPRYKVTKRGQDVALRCDPISGHVSLYWYRQALGQGPEFLTYFNYEAQQDKSGLPNDRFSAERPEGSISTLTIQRTEQRDSAMYRCASSLSLTQISEQYFGPGTRLTVT.

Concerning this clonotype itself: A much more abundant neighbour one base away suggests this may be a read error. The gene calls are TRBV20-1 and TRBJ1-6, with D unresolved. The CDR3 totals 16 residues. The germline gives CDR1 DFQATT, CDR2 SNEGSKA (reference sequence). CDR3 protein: CSVIRQATLYNSPLHF. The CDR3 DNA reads TGCAGCGTAATACGGCAGGCGACGCTGTATAATTCACCCCTCCACTTT.

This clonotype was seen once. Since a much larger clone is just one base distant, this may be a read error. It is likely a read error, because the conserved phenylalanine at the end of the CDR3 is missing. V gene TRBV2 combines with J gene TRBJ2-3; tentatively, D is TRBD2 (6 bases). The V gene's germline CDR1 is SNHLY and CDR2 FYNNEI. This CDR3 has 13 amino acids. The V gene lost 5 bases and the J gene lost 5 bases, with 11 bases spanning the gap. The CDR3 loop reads CASSYWEEDTQYL. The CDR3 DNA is TGTGCCAGCAGTTATTGGGAGGAAGATACGCAGTATTTG.

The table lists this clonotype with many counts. Written as DNA, the CDR3 is TGCGCCAGCAGCTTGGCCGCTAGCGGGGGAAACAATGAGCAGTTCTTC. Residues: CASSLAASGGNNEQFF. The rearrangement joins TRBV5-1 to TRBJ2-1; 10 nucleotides align to TRBD2. Germline V gene data show CDR1 as SGHRS and CDR2 as YFSETQ. The ends lost 0 bases at V and 5 bases at J; junction bases unmatched: 5. This CDR3 has 16 residues. Based on the CDR3 plus reference TRBV5-1 and TRBJ2-1, the full variable domain is KAGVTQTPRYLIKTRGQQVTLSCSPISGHRSVSWYQQTPGQGLQFLFEYFSETQRNKGNFPGRFSGRQFSNSRSEMNVSTLELGDSALYLCASSLAASGGNNEQFFGPGTRLTVL.

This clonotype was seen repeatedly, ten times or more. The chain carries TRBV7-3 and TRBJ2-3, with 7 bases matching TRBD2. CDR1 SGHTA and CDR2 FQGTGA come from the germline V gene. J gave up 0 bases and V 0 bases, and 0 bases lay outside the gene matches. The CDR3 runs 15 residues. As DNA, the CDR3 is TGTGCCAGCAGCTTAACGCGGGGGAGCACAGATACGCAGTATTTT. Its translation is CASSLTRGSTDTQYF.